Following are 32 T cell receptor beta chains from one sample sequenced in a study of cytomegalovirus exposure and HLA in healthy donors (TCRdb year 2017). Libraries were constructed by the immunoSEQ multiplex PCR assay. For the multiplex PCR, a mixture combining 60 forward primers for TCR Vbeta segments and 13 reverse primers for TCR Jbeta segments was used. Held by TCRdb, this immuneACCESS table contains in-frame sequences only and omits some clones. Under half of the omission traces to an unresolved V gene where checked; the cause of the rest is unknown. This sample lists approximately 100,000 clones; roughly 85% were detected once. The ten largest clonotypes hold around 3% of the sample. The sequenced sample was PBMCs. The receptors here all came from a middle-aged woman in good health and CMV-seronegative.

The V call is TRBV29-1, the J call TRBJ1-1; D not certain. Trimming took 7 bases from V and 11 from J, leaving 17 bases between them. CDR1 is SQVTM, CDR2 ANQGSEA, per germline. The CDR3 spans 11 residues. CDR3 bases: TGCAGCGGGACCTTAGAGGGTATGGCTTTCTTT. The encoded protein is CSGTLEGMAFF.

This clone was recorded at least ten times. The CDR3 loop reads CASSTGGNEQFF. DNA of the CDR3: TGTGCCAGCAGTACAGGGGGCAATGAGCAGTTCTTC. This sequence joins TRBV6-1 and TRBJ2-1, with 8 bases that match TRBD1. J gave up 6 bases and V 5 bases, and 0 bases lay outside the gene matches. Germline values: CDR1 MNHNS, CDR2 SASEGT. CDR3 size: 12 residues.

A note on this clone: Germline and junction disagree at one end, which may indicate a read error. The chain has TRBV7-2 and TRBJ2-2; D might be TRBD2 (6 bases). Germline V CDR1 and CDR2: SGHTA, FQGNSA. This CDR3 has 15 residues. CDR3: CASSIAASNTGELFF. CDR3 DNA sequence: TGTGCCAGCAGCATAGCGGCCTCGAACACCGGGGAGCTGTTTTTT.

The genes are TRBV18 and TRBJ1-1, with D possibly being TRBD1 (5 bases). The CDR3 sequence is 15 residues long. The germline V gene encodes CDR1 KGHSH and CDR2 LQKENI. The V end lost 2 bases, the J end lost 1 base, and 11 bases lay between the germline ends. The CDR3 coding sequence is TGTGCCAGCTCACCAGCGGGGCGGGAGAACACTGAAGCTTTCTTT. This sequence encodes CASSPAGRENTEAFF.

By proportion, this clone is medium-sized. The CDR3 sequence: CASSPGSRVNEKLFF. CDR3 DNA: TGCGCCAGCAGCCCTGGTTCGAGGGTCAATGAAAAACTGTTTTTT. The chain joins TRBV4-3 to TRBJ1-4; D ambiguous. CDR1 LGHNA and CDR2 YSLEER come from the germline V gene. This CDR3 is 15 amino acids long. V was clipped by 4 bases and J by 5 bases, with 14 bases between them.

The J gene is TRBJ2-3, the V gene TRBV7-2; weak D call: TRBD1 (5 bases). Trimming removed 3 bases from V and 1 base from J, with 14 bases in between. This CDR3 region has 16 residues. Germline V CDR1 and CDR2: SGHTA, FQGNSA. The CDR3 sequence: CASSFLSREGTDTQYF. For the CDR3, the DNA is TGTGCCAGCAGCTTTCTAAGCAGGGAAGGCACAGATACGCAGTATTTT.

This chain connects TRBV7-8 to TRBJ2-1, with TRBD2 matching over 11 bases. Germline CDR1 SGHVS, CDR2 FQNEAQ. This CDR3 region has 13 residues. Germline trimming cut 5 bases from V and 15 bases from J; bases unmatched to any gene: 9. CDR3 sequence reads: CASSPQLAGVTFF. Written as DNA, the CDR3 is TGTGCCAGCAGCCCGCAACTAGCGGGAGTGACGTTCTTC.

The gene calls are TRBV9 and TRBJ2-6; 9 nucleotides agree with TRBD2. Trimming removed 0 bases from V and 0 bases from J; junction bases left unmatched: 7. Germline CDR1 SGDLS, CDR2 YYNGEE. The length of the CDR3 is 19 residues. The CDR3 coding sequence is TGTGCCAGCAGCGTAGGGTCTAGCGGGGAATACTCTGGGGCCAACGTCCTGACTTTC. This sequence encodes CASSVGSSGEYSGANVLTF.

The chain employs TRBV6-5 and TRBJ1-5; 8 positions match TRBD1. Germline-derived CDR1 and CDR2 are MNHEY and SVGAGI. This CDR3 comprises 13 residues. With V trimmed by 6 bases and J by 7 bases, 5 bases remained unmatched. The CDR3 reads CASRTGVEQPQHF. Here the CDR3 DNA reads TGTGCCAGCAGGACAGGGGTGGAACAGCCCCAGCATTTT.

This sequence joins TRBV4-2 and TRBJ1-4; 9 nucleotides match TRBD1. V lost 2 bases to trimming and J lost 6 bases; unmatched junction nucleotides: 7. There are 16 residues in the CDR3. Germline V lookup: CDR1 LGHNA, CDR2 YNFKEQ. This chain's CDR3 is CASSQPRDREDEKLFF. CDR3 DNA sequence: TGTGCCAGCAGCCAACCACGGGACAGGGAAGATGAAAAACTGTTTTTT.

There are a few counts of this clone. The rearrangement links TRBV5-1 to TRBJ1-1; D perhaps matches TRBD1 (6 bases). CDR1 is SGHRS, CDR2 YFSETQ, per germline. Trimming removed 2 bases at V and 1 base at J, with 9 bases between. The CDR3 is 14 residues long. The CDR3 loop is CASSLGGQNTEAFF. The CDR3 DNA is TGCGCCAGCAGCTTAGGGGGACAGAACACTGAAGCTTTCTTT.

The chain recombines TRBV7-8 with TRBJ2-1; 7 positions match TRBD1. V dropped 5 bases and J dropped 6; count of bases not matched to a gene: 10. CDR1 is SGHVS and CDR2 is FQNEAQ in the germline V gene. The CDR3 runs 15 residues. CDR3 sequence (DNA): TGTGCCAGCAGCCCAGTGCCTGGGACAGTCAATGAGCAGTTCTTC. This translates into CASSPVPGTVNEQFF. Looking up the rest from reference TRBV7-8 and TRBJ2-1 gives the full variable domain: GAGVSQSPRYKVAKRGQDVALRCDPISGHVSLFWYQQALGQGPEFLTYFQNEAQLDKSGLPSDRFFAERPEGSVSTLKIQRTQQEDSAVYLCASSPVPGTVNEQFFGPGTRLTVL.

The V and J genes are TRBV23-1 and TRBJ2-7; tentatively, D is TRBD1 (6 bases). TRBV23-1 is reported as an ORF; its role is uncertain. V lost 4 bases to trimming and J lost 5 bases, with 12 bases between them. The CDR3 is 13 amino acids. Written as DNA, the CDR3 is TGCGCCAGCAGTCGATCCAGGGGCCACGAGCAGTACTTC. Its translation is CASSRSRGHEQYF.

The gene calls are TRBV5-5 and TRBJ2-6; D gene uncertain. The length of the CDR3 is 16 residues. V lost 0 bases and J lost 4, with 11 bases in between. Germline V gene lookup returns CDR1 SGHKS and CDR2 YYEKEE (reference sequence). The CDR3 region has the DNA TGTGCCAGCAGCTTGGAAGGAGCTGGAGGGGCCAACGTCCTGACTTTC. Translation: CASSLEGAGGANVLTF.

The chain has TRBV5-1 and TRBJ1-2; unclear D gene. The CDR3 has 15 amino acids. CDR1 is SGHRS and CDR2 is YFSETQ in the germline V gene. The ends were cut back, 2 bases at V and 4 bases at J, with 15 bases in the middle. The CDR3 reads CASSFGSGAGYGYTF. CDR3 in DNA: TGCGCCAGCAGCTTTGGATCAGGCGCTGGCTATGGCTACACCTTC. Supplemented by reference TRBV5-1 and TRBJ1-2, the full variable domain reads KAGVTQTPRYLIKTRGQQVTLSCSPISGHRSVSWYQQTPGQGLQFLFEYFSETQRNKGNFPGRFSGRQFSNSRSEMNVSTLELGDSALYLCASSFGSGAGYGYTFGSGTRLTVV.

J is TRBJ1-5 and V is TRBV13, with 7 positions matching TRBD1. The CDR3 spans 12 residues. The V segment lost 5 bases and the J segment 7 bases; nucleotides outside the gene matches: 2. Germline values: CDR1 PRHDT, CDR2 FYEKMQ (reference sequence). The DNA of the CDR3 is TGTGCCAGCAGCAGGGGGCCGCAGCCCCAGCATTTT. Translation gives CASSRGPQPQHF.

This clone was seen only a few times. This chain links TRBV28 with TRBJ2-3, with D maybe TRBD2 (5 bases). V lost 5 bases and J 10 bases, leaving 16 bases between the germline ends. The CDR3 extends over 13 amino acids. Germline CDR1 is MDHEN and CDR2 is SYDVKM. CDR3 residues: CASSRRGGASQYF. The CDR3 DNA follows: TGTGCCAGCAGTCGCCGGGGTGGAGCTTCGCAGTATTTT.

The chain links TRBV7-2 to TRBJ2-5; D is unclear. Trimming cost V 5 bases and J 7 bases, with 17 bases left between them. Per germline, CDR1 SGHTA and CDR2 FQGNSA. The CDR3 consists of 14 residues. In DNA form, the CDR3 reads TGTGCCAGCAGCCCCCTGGTGACGGGTGGGACCCAGTACTTC. Residues: CASSPLVTGGTQYF.

The V and J genes are TRBV27 and TRBJ1-4, with unresolved D. The CDR3 has 13 residues. Germline CDR1 and CDR2: MNHEY and SMNVEV (reference sequence). V gave up 8 bases and J gave up 14 bases, with 21 bases separating them. The CDR3 loop is CASSPHPLIKLFF. In DNA form, the CDR3 reads TGTGCCAGCTCTCCACATCCTCTGATTAAGCTGTTTTTT.

The J gene is TRBJ2-7, the V gene TRBV19; TRBD2 aligns across 8 bases. After removal of 6 bases from V and 0 bases from J, the junction contained 7 bases not matched to a gene. The CDR3 runs to 15 residues. Germline V gene data show CDR1 as LNHDA and CDR2 as SQIVND (reference sequence). The CDR3 protein is CASSPRGAGSYEQYF. The CDR3 DNA reads as TGTGCCAGTAGCCCGCGGGGGGCCGGCTCCTACGAGCAGTACTTC. The whole variable domain, filled in from reference TRBV19 and TRBJ2-7, reads DGGITQSPKYLFRKEGQNVTLSCEQNLNHDAMYWYRQDPGQGLRLIYYSQIVNDFQKGDIAEGYSVSREKKESFPLTVTSAQKNPTAFYLCASSPRGAGSYEQYFGPGTRLTVT.

V is TRBV7-2 and J is TRBJ2-3; 12 bases align to TRBD2. The CDR3 is made up of 15 amino acids. The germline V gene has CDR1 SGHTA and CDR2 FQGNSA. With V trimmed by 5 bases and J by 6 bases, 6 bases remained unmatched. In nucleotides, the CDR3 is TGTGCCAGCAGCGTTTCTAGCGGGAGGGCGGATACGCAGTATTTT. The encoded protein is CASSVSSGRADTQYF.

This chain links TRBV5-4 with TRBJ2-4, with 12 positions matching TRBD2. V trimming: 4 bases; J trimming: 6 bases; junction bases outside the gene matches: 8. The CDR3 length is 16 residues. Germline V gene lookup returns CDR1 SGHNT and CDR2 YYREEE (reference sequence). CDR3 coding DNA: TGTGCCAGCAGCACGGGGACTAGCGGGCCACGAAACATTCAGTACTTC. It encodes CASSTGTSGPRNIQYF.

This chain connects TRBV4-1 to TRBJ1-5; unclear D gene. Trimming removed 4 bases at V and 4 bases at J, with 23 bases between. Germline lookup yields CDR1 MGHRA and CDR2 YSYEKL. This CDR3 is built from 18 residues. The CDR3 region has the DNA TGCGCCAGCAGCCTTACCTCTGGTCAGTCAGGCCCAAATCAGCCCCAGCATTTT. Its protein is CASSLTSGQSGPNQPQHF.

The chain is built from TRBV6-5 and TRBJ2-6; a weak D match, TRBD1 (6 bases). V lost 0 bases, J lost 4 bases, and 10 bases lay in between. The CDR3 extends over 16 amino acids. The germline V gene has CDR1 MNHEY and CDR2 SVGAGI. The CDR3 protein is CASSYSTGYGANVLTF. DNA for the CDR3: TGTGCCAGCAGTTACTCCACAGGGTACGGGGCCAACGTCCTGACTTTC.

This clone was recorded once. The chain couples TRBV5-5 to TRBJ2-2; TRBD1 matches 10 bases. The V segment lost 2 bases and the J segment 0 bases; nucleotides outside the gene matches: 7. In germline, CDR1 is SGHKS, CDR2 YYEKEE (reference sequence). CDR3 length: 18 residues. This chain's CDR3 is CASSFNSGTGANTGELFF. CDR3 bases: TGTGCCAGCAGCTTTAATTCCGGGACAGGGGCGAACACCGGGGAGCTGTTTTTT.

The V and J genes are TRBV2 and TRBJ2-5; D is unclear. The J call may be wrong; the DNA end is better matched by TRBJ2-7. The CDR3 sequence is 12 residues long. CDR1 and CDR2 from the germline V gene are SNHLY and FYNNEI. The CDR3 coding sequence is TGTGCCAGCAGTGGATCCTCCTACGAGCAGTACTTC. Translated, it gives CASSGSSYEQYF.

V is TRBV6-1 and J is TRBJ1-5; TRBD1 matches 9 bases. J was trimmed by 7 bases and V by 3 bases; bases with no gene match: 7. Per the germline V gene, CDR1 is MNHNS and CDR2 is SASEGT. The CDR3 is 15 residues long. CDR3 sequence: CASSEGGGTGQPQHF. The CDR3 region has the DNA TGTGCCAGCAGTGAGGGGGGCGGGACAGGGCAGCCCCAGCATTTT.

The genes are TRBV5-4 and TRBJ1-1, with a tentative D call TRBD1 (6 bases). Deletions cut 1 base from V and 5 bases from J, with 9 bases between. This CDR3 comprises 13 residues. CDR1 and CDR2 from the germline V gene are SGHNT and YYREEE (reference sequence). DNA of the CDR3: TGTGCCAGCAGCTTGTGGGGGCCTACTGAAGCTTTCTTT. This translates into CASSLWGPTEAFF.

The chain joins TRBV4-1 to TRBJ2-7; 7 nucleotides agree with TRBD1. This CDR3 is 15 amino acids long. With 3 bases clipped from V and 0 bases from J, the junction kept 5 bases outside the gene matches. Germline V gene lookup returns CDR1 MGHRA and CDR2 YSYEKL. CDR3 bases: TGCGCCAGCAGCCAGACTCGGGACAGCTCCTACGAGCAGTACTTC. It codes for CASSQTRDSSYEQYF.

This chain uses TRBV14 with TRBJ1-1; weak D call: TRBD1 (5 bases). The CDR3 is 13 residues long. The V gene lost 4 bases and the J gene lost 2 bases, with 8 bases spanning the gap. Per the germline V gene, CDR1 is SGHDN and CDR2 is FVKESK. Written as DNA, the CDR3 is TGTGCCAGCAGCCTTCAGGGTAACACTGAAGCTTTCTTT. Translated, it gives CASSLQGNTEAFF.

The chain links TRBV7-2 to TRBJ2-5; 7 nucleotides agree with TRBD1. CDR3 length: 14 residues. The V gene end was trimmed by 5 bases and the J gene end by 4 bases; junction bases not matched to a gene: 7. Germline CDR1 is SGHTA and CDR2 is FQGNSA. CDR3 region: CASSQAYRGETQYF. The DNA for the CDR3 is TGTGCCAGCAGCCAGGCGTACAGGGGAGAGACCCAGTACTTC.

The rearrangement joins TRBV5-6 to TRBJ2-7, with D possibly being TRBD1 (6 bases). Germline loops: CDR1 SGHDT, CDR2 YYEEEE. Trimming removed 4 bases from V and 6 bases from J, with 14 bases in between. CDR3 length: 13 amino acids. The CDR3 DNA sequence: TGTGCCAGCAGCCCCGGACTGGGGGCCGAGCAGTACTTC. The encoded protein is CASSPGLGAEQYF.